The subject of this entry is one T cell receptor (beta chain). This CDR3 region has 11 residues. The V end lost 4 bases, the J end lost 6 bases, and 7 bases lay between the germline ends. This sample was taken from a study of blood T cell repertoires in COVID-19. On the study more broadly: The United States, Italy and Spain were the sources of the acute and convalescent COVID-19 samples.

Under the authors' procedure: Nucleated cell number was recorded as an estimate derived from reference gene primer amplification. TCRdb's copy holds only in-frame clones and misses some; the assay was immunoSEQ multiplex PCR. D and trimming come from the DNA, and the V and J calls and clone size come from that table. Of roughly 30,000 clones listed, roughly 92% are singletons. This clonotype was obtained from a human donor in a cohort sampled during active COVID-19. The sequenced sample consisted of peripheral blood. The chain recombines TRBV12-3 or TRBV12-4 with TRBJ2-7, with D maybe TRBD1 (5 bases). CDR3 in amino acids: CASSSGREQYF. CDR3 in DNA: TGTGCCAGCAGTTCAGGGCGCGAGCAGTACTTC.